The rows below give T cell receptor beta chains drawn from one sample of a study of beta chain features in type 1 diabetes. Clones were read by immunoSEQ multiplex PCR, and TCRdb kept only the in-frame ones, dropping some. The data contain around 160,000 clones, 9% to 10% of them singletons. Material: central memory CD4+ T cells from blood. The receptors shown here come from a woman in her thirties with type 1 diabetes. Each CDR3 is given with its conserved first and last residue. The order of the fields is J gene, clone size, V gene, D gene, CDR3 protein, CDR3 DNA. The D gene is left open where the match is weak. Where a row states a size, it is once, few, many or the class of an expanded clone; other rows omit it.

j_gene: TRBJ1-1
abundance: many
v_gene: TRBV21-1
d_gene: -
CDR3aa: CASGGSYAFF
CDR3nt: TGTGCCAGCGGCGGGTCGTACGCTTTCTTT

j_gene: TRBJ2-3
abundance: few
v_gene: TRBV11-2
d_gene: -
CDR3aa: CASGYNSDTQYF
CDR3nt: TGTGCCAGCGGCTATAATTCAGATACGCAGTATTTT

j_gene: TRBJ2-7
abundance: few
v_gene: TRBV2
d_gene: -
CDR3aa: CASTGQRLRVQYF
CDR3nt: TGTGCCAGCACCGGACAGAGACTACGAGTGCAGTACTTC

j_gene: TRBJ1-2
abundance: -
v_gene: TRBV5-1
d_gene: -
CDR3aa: CASSLFTGMEGYTF
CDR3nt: TGCGCCAGCAGCTTGTTTACCGGAATGGAGGGCTACACCTTC

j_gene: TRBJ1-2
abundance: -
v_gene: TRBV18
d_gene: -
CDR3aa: CASSPSGSSYGYTF
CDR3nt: TGTGCCAGCTCCCCGTCGGGGTCGAGCTATGGCTACACCTTC

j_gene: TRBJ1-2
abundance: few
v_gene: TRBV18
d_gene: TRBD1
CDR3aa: CASSQGQGVDGYTF
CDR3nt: TGTGCCAGCTCACAAGGACAGGGAGTCGATGGCTACACCTTC

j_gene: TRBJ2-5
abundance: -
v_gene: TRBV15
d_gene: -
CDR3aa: CATSRDVAIQETQYF
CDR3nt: TGTGCCACCAGCAGAGATGTAGCGATACAAGAGACCCAGTACTTC

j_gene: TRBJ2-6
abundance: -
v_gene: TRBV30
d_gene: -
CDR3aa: CAWSVAASGANVLTF
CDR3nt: TGTGCCTGGAGCGTCGCGGCCTCTGGGGCCAACGTCCTGACTTTC

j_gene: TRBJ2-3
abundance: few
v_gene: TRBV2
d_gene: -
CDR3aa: CASRTSSVTQYF
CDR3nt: TGTGCCAGCAGAACTAGTTCAGTTACGCAGTATTTT

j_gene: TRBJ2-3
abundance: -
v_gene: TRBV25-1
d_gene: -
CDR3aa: CASSRTLSTDTQYF
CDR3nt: TGTGCCAGCAGTCGGACACTGAGCACAGATACGCAGTATTTT